This T cell receptor beta chain was retrieved from a study of identical twins. Study-level results: Invariant MAIT and iNKT cells could partly confound zero-insertion analyses. With abundant cord blood beta clonotypes, insertions were fewer; memory repertoires showed no such pattern.

This clonotype was seen at least ten times. What it recognizes is unknown. Addition of a universal primer site occurred through template switching, and cDNA carried unique molecular identifiers. Each CDR3 protein is one row after TCRdb ran MiXCR on the 5' RACE reads. The data hold 300,000 to 350,000 distinct CDR3 sequences, with more than 9% observed a single time. Germline V gene sequence: CDR1 SEHNR, CDR2 FQNEAQ (reference sequence). The CDR3 loop spans 14 amino acids. The V and J ends lost 7 bases and 5 bases respectively, with 18 bases between them. The same data also went into a second study, on yellow fever vaccine responses in identical twins.

Sample: CD8+ T cells sorted from blood. The chain carries TRBV7-9 and TRBJ2-7, with D perhaps matching TRBD1 (6 bases). The clonotype comes from a woman aged 18-30 years in good health. CDR3 bases: TGTGCCAGCACCAGGGGCGGCAGGGTCGACGAGCAGTACTTC. Translated, it gives CASTRGGRVDEQYF.